A single sample is the source of the 15 T cell receptor beta chains below, sequenced in a study of shared clonotypes between healthy human individuals. Using immunoSEQ multiplex PCR, the repertoire was profiled, and TCRdb retains in-frame clones only, with some absent. Here the sample spans roughly 1,100,000 clones, more than 65% being singletons. Sequencing used memory CD4+ T cells sorted from blood. Subset denoted: CD45RA-negative fraction. The receptor set was obtained from a man aged 18 to 35 in good health.

This clone was counted once. The chain uses TRBV9 and TRBJ2-3; D uncertain. The V end lost 4 bases, the J end lost 5 bases, and 14 bases lay between the germline ends. CDR3 size: 14 residues. CDR1 and CDR2 (germline): SGDLS, YYNGEE. Written as DNA, the CDR3 is TGTGCCAGCAGCCCTCGTGGTACTAAAGATACGCAGTATTTT. Protein sequence: CASSPRGTKDTQYF.

This rearrangement joins TRBV14 to TRBJ2-1; D possibly corresponds to TRBD2 (6 bases). This CDR3 is built from 14 residues. The germline V gene encodes CDR1 SGHDN and CDR2 FVKESK. The V end lost 5 bases, the J end lost 4 bases, and 12 bases lay between the germline ends. In DNA, the CDR3 is TGTGCCAGCAGCTCGGGACTCCGATACAATGAGCAGTTCTTC. This codes for CASSSGLRYNEQFF.

This clone occurred a few times. The chain couples TRBV7-9 to TRBJ2-5, with D possibly being TRBD1 or TRBD2 (5 bases each). Germline V CDR1 and CDR2: SEHNR, FQNEAQ (reference sequence). V dropped 1 base and J dropped 1 base, with 10 bases sitting between them. The CDR3 consists of 15 residues. CDR3 in DNA: TGTGCCAGCAGCTTAGACCGGGGCCTCCAAGAGACCCAGTACTTC. It codes for CASSLDRGLQETQYF.

The rearrangement joins TRBV7-2 to TRBJ1-5; 7 bases map to TRBD1. The J segment lost 5 bases and the V segment lost 2 bases, leaving 6 bases of the junction unmatched. Germline lookup yields CDR1 SGHTA and CDR2 FQGNSA. This CDR3 is 15 amino acids long. The CDR3 loop is CASSLWGQGDQPQHF. CDR3 DNA: TGTGCCAGCAGCTTATGGGGCCAGGGGGATCAGCCCCAGCATTTT.

This clone was seen just once. The rearrangement uses TRBV9 and TRBJ2-5; D perhaps matches TRBD1 (6 bases). The CDR3 runs to 14 residues. Germline V gives CDR1 SGDLS, CDR2 YYNGEE. With 4 bases removed from V and 4 bases from J, the gap between germline ends came to 14 bases. The CDR3 DNA sequence: TGTGCCAGCAGCACAGGGAACCCCCTAGAGACCCAGTACTTC. Protein: CASSTGNPLETQYF.

In the case of this clone: This sample also contains other DNA sequences that code for the same CDR3. The chain has TRBV5-1 and TRBJ2-7; 7 bases map to TRBD1. The V gene end was trimmed by 4 bases and the J gene end by 3 bases; junction bases not matched to a gene: 10. CDR1 and CDR2 (germline): SGHRS, YFSETQ. The CDR3 sequence is 15 residues long. The CDR3 spells CASSLGQDNFYEQYF. CDR3 nucleotides: TGCGCCAGCAGCCTAGGACAGGATAACTTCTACGAGCAGTACTTC.

Notes on this clone: A far larger clone is off by one base, so a read error is likely. The V gene is TRBV7-2, the J gene TRBJ1-1, with D unclear. Germline V gives CDR1 SGHTA, CDR2 FQGNSA. Between the trimmed V and J ends, which lost 1 base and 1 base, there was a span of 4 bases. The CDR3 is 13 residues long. CDR3 in amino acids: CASSLGANTEAFF. Here the CDR3 DNA reads TGTGCCAGCAGCTTAGGAGCGAACACTGAAGCTTTCTTT.

In its sample, this clone was seen once. The gene calls are TRBV11-2 and TRBJ2-7; D might be TRBD2 (5 bases). The CDR3 contains 13 residues. The V gene's germline CDR1 is SGHAT and CDR2 FQNNGV. V was shortened by 2 bases and J by 11 bases, with 16 bases between the two germline ends. In DNA, the CDR3 is TGTGCCAGCAGCTTACCCTCGGAGGCTCTAAAGTACTTC. This gives the protein CASSLPSEALKYF.

This chain uses TRBV25-1 with TRBJ2-3, with D unresolved. In germline, CDR1 is MGHDK, CDR2 SYGVNS. Deletions cut 4 bases from V and 1 base from J, with 9 bases between. The CDR3 covers 14 residues. CDR3 region: CASSGAARTDTQYF. CDR3 sequence (DNA): TGTGCCAGCAGTGGTGCAGCCCGCACAGATACGCAGTATTTT.

As to this clone: Other DNA variants within this sample encode the same CDR3. CDR3 DNA: TGTGCCAGCAGTGCACAGGGCGGCACTGAAGCTTTCTTT. Translating gives CASSAQGGTEAFF. The rearrangement joins TRBV2 to TRBJ1-1, with D perhaps TRBD1 (6 bases). This CDR3 is 13 amino acids long. The V gene lost 4 bases and the J gene lost 4 bases, with 10 bases spanning the gap. Germline CDR1 is SNHLY and CDR2 is FYNNEI.

The table lists this clone with many counts. Distinct nucleotide sequences in the sample also encode this CDR3. The V and J genes are TRBV30 and TRBJ1-1; D is unclear. Trimming cost V 3 bases and J 4 bases, with 12 bases left between them. The CDR3 runs to 13 residues. CDR1 GTSNPN and CDR2 SVGIG come from the germline V gene (reference sequence). CDR3 residues: CAWRETGGTEAFF. The CDR3 DNA is TGTGCCTGGAGGGAGACGGGAGGCACTGAAGCTTTCTTT.

This chain joins TRBV7-6 and TRBJ2-2; no reliable D call. Looked up from germline, CDR1 is SGHVS and CDR2 is FNYEAQ. The CDR3 runs to 12 residues. Between the trimmed V and J ends, which lost 5 bases and 7 bases, there was a span of 8 bases. The CDR3 DNA is TGTGCCAGCAGCCCCACTATCGGGGAGCTGTTTTTT. This codes for CASSPTIGELFF.

Remarks on this clone: Other DNA sequences within the sample encode an identical CDR3. The V and J genes are TRBV5-1 and TRBJ2-2; perhaps TRBD1 as D (6 bases). The CDR3 spans 14 residues. Germline values: CDR1 SGHRS, CDR2 YFSETQ. Deletions cut 4 bases from V and 4 bases from J, with 11 bases between. CDR3 region: CASSPGTTTGELFF. CDR3 nucleotides: TGCGCCAGCAGCCCCGGGACAACCACCGGGGAGCTGTTTTTT.

The chain joins TRBV14 to TRBJ2-7; 7 bases are a match to TRBD2. V shed 1 base, J shed 2 bases, and the junction held 20 bases outside the gene matches. Looked up from germline, CDR1 is SGHDN and CDR2 is FVKESK. This CDR3 is 20 amino acids long. The CDR3 is CASSQGRSGTKGGRTYEQYF. CDR3 coding DNA: TGTGCCAGCAGCCAAGGAAGGAGCGGGACGAAAGGCGGACGGACCTACGAGCAGTACTTC.

This chain connects TRBV7-2 to TRBJ2-5; D is unresolved. Trimming removed 5 bases from V and 4 bases from J, with 11 bases in between. The CDR3 has 13 residues. The germline CDR1 and CDR2 sequences are SGHTA and FQGNSA. In DNA, the CDR3 is TGTGCCAGCAGCCAGGAACAAAGAGAGACCCAGTACTTC. This sequence encodes CASSQEQRETQYF.